This T cell receptor (beta chain) was profiled in a study of OX40 agonist ivuxolimab in advanced cancers. Concerning the study at large: Ivuxolimab was a fully human IgG2 agonistic monoclonal antibody targeting the costimulatory receptor OX40 (CD134). Intravenous ivuxolimab was administered to patients every 2 weeks at six dose levels: 0.01, 0.1, 0.3, 1.5, 3 and 10 mg/kg. Among the 52 dose-escalation patients, some 20 had hepatocellular carcinoma, about 15 melanoma, 9 renal cell carcinoma and 9 head and neck cancer. In the dose-escalation cohort, more than 75% of patients were male, and the mean age was approximately 60 years, with a range of roughly 23 to 85. Prior anti-PD-1, anti-PD-L1 or anti-CTLA-4 therapy was permitted, and checkpoint inhibitors had been received by more than 35% of dose-escalation patients. Partial responses occurred in three dose-escalation patients: two with cutaneous melanoma and one with hepatocellular carcinoma. The purpose of peripheral TCRbeta sequencing was to test whether ivuxolimab changed TCR sequence diversity and led to clonal T-cell expansion. The paper reports the monotherapy dose-escalation portion (N ≈ 52 patients) of the phase I ivuxolimab trial.

The trial excluded patients who had a history of autoimmune disease or were on systemic immunosuppression. Peripheral blood for TCR sequencing was collected from all dose cohorts at baseline, on cycle 4 day 1, and on cycle 7 day 1. The samples were drawn from a first-in-human, open-label, multicenter phase I dose-escalation trial of ivuxolimab. Adults with locally advanced or metastatic melanoma, renal cell, hepatocellular, or head and neck squamous cell carcinoma were enrolled in the trial. CD4+ and CD8+ T cells were sorted separately from peripheral blood before TCR sequencing. Of note for this clone: Which antigen it targets is not known. Base quality data are lacking; no much larger clone is found one base away.

The CDR3 runs 17 amino acids, cysteine and phenylalanine included. Of the read, only the CDR3 DNA is kept; its 51 bases are in frame from base 1. The germline V gene supplies CDR1 LGHNA and CDR2 YNFKEQ. V lost 2 bases and J lost 10 bases, and the count of bases not matched to a germline gene is 14. Summary of the overall study and its limitations: At doses from 0.1 to 3.0 mg/kg, clonal expansion was seen in both CD4+ and CD8+ blood T cells between baseline and week 6. The antigen specificity of the peripheral T cells that underwent clonal expansion was not determined. Low levels of normalized T-cell clonal expansion were also shown by some nonresponding patients. In the 0.1-3.0 mg/kg groups, partial responders were among the patients with the lowest normalized peripheral clonal expansion, particularly in CD8+ T cells. After ivuxolimab, more expanded clones were found on average in CD8+ T cells than in CD4+ T cells.

To sequence the TCRbeta CDR3 region, genomic DNA was isolated from the sorted cells. The immunoSEQ Assay was used to sequence the TCRbeta CDR3 regions. The table comes from immuneACCESS by way of TCRdb, which keeps in-frame sequences with V and J called. Part of the clones is missing from these tables; in studies checked, under half for an unresolved V gene and the rest for unknown reasons. The sample table contains approximately 40,000 clones; only one count was recorded for 70% to 90% of them. The ten largest account for under 15% of the sample. This receptor chain uses TRBV4-2 and TRBJ1-6, with 7 bases aligning to TRBD1. The source was CD4+ or CD8+ T cells sorted from blood, collected in a trial of the OX40 agonist ivuxolimab. This sequence originates from an adult with an advanced solid tumor such as melanoma, head and neck, liver or kidney cancer. At the DNA level, the sequence is TGTGCCAGCAGCCAACAGACCGTGGACAGGTCTAACTCACCCCTCCACTTT. It translates as CASSQQTVDRSNSPLHF.